These 7 T cell receptor beta chains came from one sample sequenced in a study of shared clonotypes between healthy human individuals (dated by TCRdb to the early 2020s). The library relied on the immunoSEQ multiplex PCR assay. What TCRdb holds here is the immuneACCESS table cut down to in-frame rearrangements. Part of the clones is not present; checked against another copy, under half of the missing clones reflect an unresolved V gene, and the others are unexplained. The sample has hundreds of thousands of clones on record, roughly four fifths of them singletons. The leading ten clones occupy approximately 12% of the sample. The sequenced sample consisted of PBMCs. The receptors stem from a woman aged 40 to 55 in good health. Some clones in this sample may be carry-over from other donors' samples.

The chain combines TRBV28 with TRBJ2-3, with 9 bases identical to TRBD2. The trim removed 6 bases at V and 5 bases at J, leaving 9 bases unmatched. This CDR3 has 15 residues. Germline loops: CDR1 MDHEN, CDR2 SYDVKM. CDR3 sequence reads: CASRSLAGEGDTQYF. DNA of the CDR3: TGTGCCAGCAGATCCTTAGCGGGAGAGGGAGATACGCAGTATTTT.

In regard to this clone: Its ends do not fully match the called genes, so a read error is possible. The same CDR3 also results from other DNA sequences found in this sample. The chain has TRBV10-3 and TRBJ2-7, with D tentatively TRBD1 (5 bases). The germline V gene has CDR1 ENHRY and CDR2 SYGVKD. The CDR3 is made up of 14 amino acids. CDR3 sequence: CAISDGRVSYEQYF. The CDR3 DNA follows: TGTGCTATCAGTGACGGCAGGGTCTCCTACGAGCAGTACTTC.

This sequence joins TRBV5-1 and TRBJ2-1; no definite D call. Germline V gives CDR1 SGHRS, CDR2 YFSETQ. CDR3 length: 15 residues. Trimming left V 8 bases short and J 6 bases short, with 21 bases between. DNA of the CDR3: TGCGCCAGTTTTCCCCCGGGTCAAACGTTCAATGAGCAGTTCTTC. Protein: CASFPPGQTFNEQFF.

This clone was recorded only once. The chain combines TRBV5-6 with TRBJ2-7; maybe TRBD2 (6 bases). The germline V gene has CDR1 SGHDT and CDR2 YYEEEE. V was pared by 3 bases and J by 0 bases, with 16 bases between. The CDR3 has 16 residues. In nucleotides, the CDR3 is TGTGCCAGCAGCTCCCTCCTAGCGAAGAGCTCCTACGAGCAGTACTTC. Translating it yields CASSSLLAKSSYEQYF.

For this clone: A far larger clone is only one base removed, so a read error is likely. The chain uses TRBV7-9 and TRBJ2-4; possibly TRBD1 for D (5 bases). The CDR3 has 16 residues. In germline, CDR1 is SEHNR, CDR2 FQNEAQ (reference sequence). Trimming removed 2 bases from V and 0 bases from J, with 11 bases in between. CDR3 sequence reads: CASSLWAGLAKNIQYF. The CDR3 nucleotides read TGTGCCAGCAGCTTATGGGCAGGGCTAGCCAAAAACATTCAGTACTTC.

This clone was seen a handful of times. The chain has TRBV6-1 and TRBJ2-7; D perhaps matches TRBD1 (6 bases). Trimming shortened V by 8 bases and J by 3 bases, and 17 bases separated the two germline ends. The CDR3 consists of 14 residues. The germline V gene has CDR1 MNHNS and CDR2 SASEGT. This CDR3 reads CASQPQGHDYEQYF. In DNA form, the CDR3 reads TGTGCCAGCCAACCCCAGGGGCACGACTACGAGCAGTACTTC.

The rearrangement joins TRBV7-8 to TRBJ2-5; the match to TRBD2 covers 9 bases. Germline assignment: CDR1 SGHVS and CDR2 FQNEAQ. The trim removed 5 bases at V and 5 bases at J, leaving 9 bases unmatched. The length of the CDR3 is 15 residues. The CDR3 DNA reads TGTGCCAGCAGCGCATTACGGACTAGCGCGGAGACCCAGTACTTC. Amino acids: CASSALRTSAETQYF.